The sequence of this T cell receptor beta chain was determined in a study of T cell responses to AZD1222 COVID-19 vaccine. Study-wide background: Investigators merged groups given second doses at roughly 4 or roughly 12 weeks.

Comment on this clone: The antigen remains unidentified. At the DNA level, this CDR3 is encoded by other sequences in the same sample as well.

Between the trimmed V and J ends, which lost 3 bases and 1 base, there was a span of 5 bases. Germline V gives CDR1 KGHSH, CDR2 LQKENI. This CDR3 spans 13 amino acids. Study-level findings and limits: After the peak T cell response, and only then, were repertoires sampled. With two AZD1222 doses given, Spike-specific TCR breadth and depth both rose. Possibly, clonal diversity was underestimated; donors were largely white British and included more females.

The protocol was immunoSEQ multiplex PCR, while the TCRdb copy is restricted to in-frame clones and leaves out a portion. The sample lists under 85,000 clones; about 88% were seen once. The sequence was obtained from an adult in good health. V gene TRBV18 combines with J gene TRBJ2-3; D remains ambiguous. Sequences were derived from peripheral blood, sampled on day 0 of AZD1222 vaccination. The DNA for the CDR3 is TGTGCCAGCTCACCCCCTGGCACAGATACGCAGTATTTT. Amino acids: CASSPPGTDTQYF.